One sample yielded the 12 T cell receptor beta chains listed below, sequenced in a study of control samples from healthy donors and cancer patients. Sequencing used immunoSEQ multiplex PCR; TCRdb keeps in-frame clones, though not all of them. Here the sample spans 150,000 to 200,000 clones, around 90% being singletons. The material sequenced was blood. These receptors were taken from a man under 40 in good health.

In its sample, this clone was seen once. This chain joins TRBV6-5 and TRBJ1-4; D unresolved. The CDR3 spans 12 residues. Germline lookup yields CDR1 MNHEY and CDR2 SVGAGI. V was cut by 5 bases and J by 13 bases, with 14 bases left in between. The CDR3 sequence: CASSQDHAGLFF. The CDR3 DNA reads TGTGCCAGCAGTCAGGATCATGCGGGACTGTTTTTT.

The rearrangement links TRBV5-4 to TRBJ2-3; TRBD2 aligns across 8 bases. Germline V gene data show CDR1 as SGHNT and CDR2 as YYREEE (reference sequence). The CDR3 consists of 15 residues. With 6 bases clipped from V and 5 bases from J, the junction kept 11 bases outside the gene matches. The CDR3 sequence: CASTRARGGQDTQYF. The CDR3 DNA sequence: TGTGCCAGCACCCGAGCTCGCGGGGGGCAAGATACGCAGTATTTT.

This chain uses TRBV5-6 with TRBJ1-4; D remains unclear. The CDR3 spans 14 residues. V was cut by 0 bases and J by 7 bases, with 10 bases left in between. From germline, CDR1 is SGHDT and CDR2 YYEEEE. CDR3 in amino acids: CASSLGFEFEKLFF. CDR3 nucleotides: TGTGCCAGCAGCTTGGGGTTCGAATTTGAAAAACTGTTTTTT.

The CDR3 DNA sequence: TGTGCCAGCAGCTTGGGAATTAAGAACACTGAAGCTTTCTTT. Its protein is CASSLGIKNTEAFF. This sequence joins TRBV5-4 and TRBJ1-1; unclear D gene. The germline gives CDR1 SGHNT, CDR2 YYREEE (reference sequence). V lost 0 bases, J lost 1 base, and 7 bases lay in between. The CDR3 totals 14 residues. The entire variable domain, with the rest obtained from reference TRBV5-4 and TRBJ1-1, is as follows: ETGVTQSPTHLIKTRGQQVTLRCSSQSGHNTVSWYQQALGQGPQFIFQYYREEENGRGNFPPRFSGLQFPNYSSELNVNALELDDSALYLCASSLGIKNTEAFFGQGTRLTVV.

The rearrangement joins TRBV2 to TRBJ2-5; a weak D match, TRBD1 (5 bases). Germline V gene lookup returns CDR1 SNHLY and CDR2 FYNNEI. The V gene lost 5 bases and the J gene lost 2 bases, with 6 bases spanning the gap. CDR3 length: 12 residues. The CDR3 spells CASSPGQETQYF. The CDR3 nucleotides are TGTGCCAGCAGTCCAGGGCAAGAGACCCAGTACTTC.

CDR3 DNA sequence: TGTGCCAGCAGCTTGTCGGGAGGAGGAGTGGTATCACCCCTCCACTTT. It yields the protein CASSLSGGGVVSPLHF. The chain combines TRBV5-6 with TRBJ1-6; D not certain. CDR1 is SGHDT and CDR2 is YYEEEE in the germline V gene. The CDR3 is 16 residues long. The V and J ends lost 1 base and 10 bases respectively, with 18 bases between them.

On this clone: This CDR3 is missing its conserved last phenylalanine or tryptophan, likely due to a read error. No DNA is shown, since the ends of the CDR3 on it are uncertain; the CDR3 is the one TCRdb lists. This sequence joins TRBV11-3 and TRBJ2-3; no check of the table's D call, TRBD2, against the DNA was made. From germline, CDR1 is SGHNT and CDR2 YENEEA. Termini included, the CDR3 measures 8 amino acids. The CDR3 sequence is CASSYLGV.

The chain uses TRBV6-1 and TRBJ1-5, with D possibly TRBD1 on 5 matching bases. Germline V gene sequence: CDR1 MNHNS, CDR2 SASEGT. There are 15 residues in the CDR3. Trimming cost V 2 bases and J 2 bases, with 10 bases left between them. The CDR3: CASSESGTRNQPQHF. The CDR3 DNA reads TGTGCCAGCAGTGAATCAGGGACGCGCAATCAGCCCCAGCATTTT.

The CDR3 is CSVALQVSGANVLTF. CDR3 nucleotide sequence: TGCAGCGTTGCTTTACAGGTCTCTGGGGCCAACGTCCTGACTTTC. The rearrangement uses TRBV29-1 and TRBJ2-6; weak D call: TRBD1 (5 bases). The germline V and J ends were trimmed by 4 bases and 0 bases, with 10 bases remaining between them. Germline CDR1 is SQVTM and CDR2 is ANQGSEA. This CDR3 contains 15 residues. Looking up the rest from reference TRBV29-1 and TRBJ2-6 gives the full variable domain: SAVISQKPSRDICQRGTSLTIQCQVDSQVTMMFWYRQQPGQSLTLIATANQGSEATYESGFVIDKFPISRPNLTFSTLTVSNMSPEDSSIYLCSVALQVSGANVLTFGAGSRLTVL.

This clone appeared a single time. The rearrangement links TRBV7-9 to TRBJ1-1, with D possibly being TRBD1 (5 bases). Germline values: CDR1 SEHNR, CDR2 FQNEAQ (reference sequence). Trimming stripped 4 bases from V and 5 bases from J, with 11 bases between. The CDR3 is 13 amino acids. The CDR3 DNA sequence: TGTGCCAGCAGCTCCTTGGGGGGGACTGAAGCTTTCTTT. This translates into CASSSLGGTEAFF.

CDR3 nucleotides: TGCAGTGCTAGTCCGGGGGCAAGTCAGCCCCAGCATTTT. Translating it yields CSASPGASQPQHF. The chain combines TRBV20-1 with TRBJ1-5, with a tentative D call TRBD1 (6 bases). Per germline, CDR1 DFQATT and CDR2 SNEGSKA (reference sequence). Between the trimmed V and J ends, which lost 3 bases and 6 bases, there was a span of 12 bases. The CDR3 contains 13 residues.

The V and J genes are TRBV9 and TRBJ1-2; D perhaps matches TRBD1 (5 bases). This CDR3 has 13 residues. Germline CDR1 is SGDLS and CDR2 is YYNGEE. Trimming removed 2 bases from V and 4 bases from J, with 9 bases in between. CDR3 sequence (DNA): TGTGCCAGCAGCGTCACGGGGCTCTATGGCTACACCTTC. Protein: CASSVTGLYGYTF.